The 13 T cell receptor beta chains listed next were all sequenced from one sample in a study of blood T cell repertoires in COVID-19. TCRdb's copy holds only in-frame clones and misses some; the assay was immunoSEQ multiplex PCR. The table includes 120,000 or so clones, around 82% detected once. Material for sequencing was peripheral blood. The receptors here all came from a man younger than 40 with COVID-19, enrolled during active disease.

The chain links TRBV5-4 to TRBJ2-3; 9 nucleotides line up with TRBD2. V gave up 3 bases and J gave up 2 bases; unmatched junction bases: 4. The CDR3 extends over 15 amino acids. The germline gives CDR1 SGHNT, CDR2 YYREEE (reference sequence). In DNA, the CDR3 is TGTGCCAGCAGCTCGGCGGGGGGGTTCACAGATACGCAGTATTTT. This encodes CASSSAGGFTDTQYF.

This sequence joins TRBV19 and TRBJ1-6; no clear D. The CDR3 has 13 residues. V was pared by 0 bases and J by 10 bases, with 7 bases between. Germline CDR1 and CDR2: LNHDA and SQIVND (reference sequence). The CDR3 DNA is TGTGCCAGTAGTATAGACGTGGCATCACCCCTCCACTTT. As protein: CASSIDVASPLHF. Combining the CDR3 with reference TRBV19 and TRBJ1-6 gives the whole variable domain DGGITQSPKYLFRKEGQNVTLSCEQNLNHDAMYWYRQDPGQGLRLIYYSQIVNDFQKGDIAEGYSVSREKKESFPLTVTSAQKNPTAFYLCASSIDVASPLHFGNGTRLTVT.

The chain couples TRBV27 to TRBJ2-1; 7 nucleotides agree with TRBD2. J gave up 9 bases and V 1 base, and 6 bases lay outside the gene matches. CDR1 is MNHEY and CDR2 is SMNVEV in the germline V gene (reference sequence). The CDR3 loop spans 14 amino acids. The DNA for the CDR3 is TGTGCCAGCAGTTTATTCGCGGGGGAGACTGAGCAGTTCTTC. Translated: CASSLFAGETEQFF.

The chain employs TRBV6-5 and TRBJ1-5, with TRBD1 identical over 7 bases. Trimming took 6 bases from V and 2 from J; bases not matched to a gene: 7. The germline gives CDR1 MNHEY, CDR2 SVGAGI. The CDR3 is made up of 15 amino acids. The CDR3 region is CASSLNRGGNQPQHF. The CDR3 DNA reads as TGTGCCAGCAGCCTGAACAGGGGTGGCAATCAGCCCCAGCATTTT.

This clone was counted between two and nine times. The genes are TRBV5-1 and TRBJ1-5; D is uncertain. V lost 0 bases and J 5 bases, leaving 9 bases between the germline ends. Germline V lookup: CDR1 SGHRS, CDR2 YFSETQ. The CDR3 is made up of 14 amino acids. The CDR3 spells CASSLGAEDQPQHF. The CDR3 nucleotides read TGCGCCAGCAGCTTGGGGGCGGAGGATCAGCCCCAGCATTTT.

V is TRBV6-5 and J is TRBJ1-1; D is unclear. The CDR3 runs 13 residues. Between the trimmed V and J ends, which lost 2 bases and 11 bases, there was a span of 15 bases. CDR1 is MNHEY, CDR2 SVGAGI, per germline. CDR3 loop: CASSYNSEEQAFF. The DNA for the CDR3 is TGTGCCAGCAGTTACAACTCTGAGGAGCAGGCTTTCTTT.

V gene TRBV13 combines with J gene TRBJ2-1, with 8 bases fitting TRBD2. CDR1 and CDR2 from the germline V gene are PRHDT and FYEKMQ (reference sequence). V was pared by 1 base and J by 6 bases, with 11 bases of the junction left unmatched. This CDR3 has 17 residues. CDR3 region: CASSLDWREASANEQFF. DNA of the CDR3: TGTGCCAGCAGCTTAGACTGGCGGGAGGCGTCCGCCAATGAGCAGTTCTTC.

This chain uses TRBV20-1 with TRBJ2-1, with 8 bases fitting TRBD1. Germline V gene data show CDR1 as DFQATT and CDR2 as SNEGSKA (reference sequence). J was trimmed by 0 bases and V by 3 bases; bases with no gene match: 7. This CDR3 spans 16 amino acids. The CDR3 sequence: CSASSGGPSSYNEQFF. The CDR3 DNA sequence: TGCAGTGCTAGTTCAGGGGGCCCGAGCTCCTACAATGAGCAGTTCTTC.

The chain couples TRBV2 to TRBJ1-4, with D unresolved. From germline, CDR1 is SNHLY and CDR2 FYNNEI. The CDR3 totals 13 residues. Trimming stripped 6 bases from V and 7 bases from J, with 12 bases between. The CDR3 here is CASRVPGGEKLFF. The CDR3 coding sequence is TGTGCCAGCAGAGTACCGGGAGGTGAAAAACTGTTTTTT.

DNA of the CDR3: TGTGCCAGTAGTAAAACAGGGGGCAGCCAGCCCCAGCATTTT. Encoded protein: CASSKTGGSQPQHF. This rearrangement joins TRBV19 to TRBJ1-5, with 9 positions matching TRBD1. Losses at the gene ends were 4 bases for V and 7 bases for J; bases not matched to a gene: 5. CDR1 is LNHDA, CDR2 SQIVND, per germline (reference sequence). This CDR3 spans 14 amino acids.

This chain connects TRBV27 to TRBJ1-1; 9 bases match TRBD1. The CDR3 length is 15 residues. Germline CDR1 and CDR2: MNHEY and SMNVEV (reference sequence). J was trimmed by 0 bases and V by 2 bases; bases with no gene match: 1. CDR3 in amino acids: CASSLDRGMNTEAFF. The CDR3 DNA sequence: TGTGCCAGCAGTTTAGACAGGGGGATGAACACTGAAGCTTTCTTT.

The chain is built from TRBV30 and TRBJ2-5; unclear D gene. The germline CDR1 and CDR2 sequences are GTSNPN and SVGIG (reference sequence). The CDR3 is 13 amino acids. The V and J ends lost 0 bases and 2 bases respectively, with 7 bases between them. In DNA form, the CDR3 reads TGTGCCTGGAGTGTAAACTGGCAAGAGACCCAGTACTTC. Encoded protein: CAWSVNWQETQYF. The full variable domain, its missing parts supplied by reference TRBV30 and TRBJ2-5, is SQTIHQWPATLVQPVGSPLSLECTVEGTSNPNLYWYRQAAGRGLQLLFYSVGIGQISSEVPQNLSASRPQDRQFILSSKKLLLSDSGFYLCAWSVNWQETQYFGPGTRLLVL.

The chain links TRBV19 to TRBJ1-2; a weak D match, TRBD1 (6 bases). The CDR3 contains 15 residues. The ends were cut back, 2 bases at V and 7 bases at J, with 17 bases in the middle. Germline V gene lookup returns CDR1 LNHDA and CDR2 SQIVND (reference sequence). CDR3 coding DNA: TGTGCCAGTAGTATAACCGGGCAGGGGAGAGGTGGCTACACCTTC. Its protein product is CASSITGQGRGGYTF.